Each of the 23 T cell receptor beta chains below was sequenced from the same sample in a study of T cells expressing NK-cell markers. TCRdb re-analyzed the 5' RACE reads; it lists each CDR3 protein once, without DNA. The listing records 120,000 to 150,000 distinct CDR3 sequences. The sequencing sample was made of blood T cells: a sorted CD56 or NKG2C T cell subset, CD4+ or CD8+ T cells, or bulk PBMC T cells (not recorded which). Receptor source: a man aged 18 to 29 in good health.

This sequence joins TRBV29-1 and TRBJ1-1. In germline, CDR1 is SQVTM, CDR2 ANQGSEA. The CDR3 has 14 amino acids. This chain's CDR3 is CSVDGTSANTEAFF.

The chain couples TRBV9 to TRBJ2-7; there is no DNA to check the TCRdb D call of TRBD2. The CDR3 is 15 amino acids. The germline V gene encodes CDR1 SGDLS and CDR2 YYNGEE. The CDR3 loop is CASSPADRGSYEQYF.

The rearrangement links TRBV20-1 to TRBJ2-3; TCRdb designates TRBD1, a call that cannot be tested without DNA. This CDR3 is built from 14 residues. Germline assignment: CDR1 DFQATT and CDR2 SNEGSKA (reference sequence). The CDR3 protein is CSAKPGSSTDTQYF.

CDR3 protein: CSVAGTTPEGTQYF. This sequence joins TRBV29-1 and TRBJ2-3; TCRdb's D call of TRBD2 is untestable without DNA. The CDR3 runs to 14 residues. The V gene's germline CDR1 is SQVTM and CDR2 ANQGSEA.

The J gene is TRBJ2-3, the V gene TRBV7-9; the D call of TRBD1 rests on TCRdb alone, since no DNA is present to check it. This CDR3 has 15 amino acids. Germline V CDR1 and CDR2: SEHNR, FQNEAQ (reference sequence). Here the CDR3 reads CASSFRQGVTDTQYF.

The chain is built from TRBV27 and TRBJ2-2. In germline, CDR1 is MNHEY, CDR2 SMNVEV (reference sequence). This CDR3 is 13 amino acids long. CDR3 residues: CASSNYYTGELFF.

V gene TRBV12-3 or TRBV12-4 combines with J gene TRBJ2-1; there is no DNA to check the TCRdb D call of TRBD2. The CDR3 consists of 15 residues. The CDR3 protein is CASSPSGTNYNEQFF.

This chain joins TRBV4-3 and TRBJ2-5; TCRdb selects TRBD1, and the lack of DNA leaves this call unchecked. CDR3 length: 15 amino acids. Germline V gene data show CDR1 as LGHNA and CDR2 as YSLEER. Here the CDR3 reads CASSQDGQGGETQYF.

The V gene is TRBV29-1, the J gene TRBJ2-1; checking the TCRdb D call of TRBD1 is not possible without DNA. This CDR3 has 14 amino acids. Germline V gives CDR1 SQVTM, CDR2 ANQGSEA. CDR3 sequence: CSAQGLQSVNEQFF.

The CDR3 here is CASSLGRYTGELFF. The chain links TRBV5-1 to TRBJ2-2; TCRdb gives TRBD2 as the D gene, but with no DNA this cannot be confirmed. CDR1 and CDR2 (germline): SGHRS, YFSETQ. This CDR3 has 14 amino acids. Complete variable domain (other parts from reference TRBV5-1 and TRBJ2-2): KAGVTQTPRYLIKTRGQQVTLSCSPISGHRSVSWYQQTPGQGLQFLFEYFSETQRNKGNFPGRFSGRQFSNSRSEMNVSTLELGDSALYLCASSLGRYTGELFFGEGSRLTVL.

This chain uses TRBV11-3 with TRBJ2-1. Germline lookup yields CDR1 SGHNT and CDR2 YENEEA. The CDR3 length is 15 residues. The CDR3: CASSPFGSAYNEQFF.

The chain joins TRBV5-5 to TRBJ2-3; the D call from TCRdb, TRBD2, cannot be confirmed without DNA. The CDR3 is 15 residues long. CDR1 and CDR2 from the germline V gene are SGHKS and YYEKEE (reference sequence). CDR3 loop: CASSLLGKGGDTQYF.

This chain connects TRBV25-1 to TRBJ2-2; TCRdb names TRBD2, which stays unverified in the absence of DNA. This CDR3 contains 15 residues. Germline loops: CDR1 MGHDK, CDR2 SYGVNS. CDR3: CASSERAGNTGELFF.

V and J are TRBV7-8 and TRBJ2-3; the D call of TRBD2 rests on TCRdb alone, since no DNA is present to check it. The CDR3 contains 16 residues. Germline assignment: CDR1 SGHVS and CDR2 FQNEAQ. The CDR3 protein is CASSLGTWASTDTQYF.

The V and J genes are TRBV30 and TRBJ2-5; the D gene TCRdb calls, TRBD1, cannot be checked with no DNA. The CDR3 totals 14 residues. Germline CDR1 and CDR2: GTSNPN and SVGIG (reference sequence). The CDR3 protein is CAWSARDSQETQYF.

This chain joins TRBV6-1 and TRBJ2-3; TCRdb names TRBD1, which stays unverified in the absence of DNA. The length of the CDR3 is 16 residues. The germline gives CDR1 MNHNS, CDR2 SASEGT. CDR3 loop: CASSPGQASSTDTQYF.

The rearrangement links TRBV28 to TRBJ2-7; the TCRdb call, TRBD2, lacks DNA for checking. Per germline, CDR1 MDHEN and CDR2 SYDVKM. The CDR3 extends over 15 amino acids. The CDR3 spells CASSGTSVYSYEQYF.

The V gene is TRBV6-5, the J gene TRBJ2-2. Germline values: CDR1 MNHEY, CDR2 SVGAGI. The CDR3 extends over 14 amino acids. CDR3 loop: CASSYQLGPGELFF.

The V gene is TRBV5-1, the J gene TRBJ2-1; TCRdb picks TRBD1, but there is no DNA to check that call. Germline V lookup: CDR1 SGHRS, CDR2 YFSETQ. The CDR3 runs to 17 residues. The CDR3 reads CASSLISAGETYNEQFF. Together with reference TRBV5-1 and TRBJ2-1, the CDR3 gives the full variable domain: KAGVTQTPRYLIKTRGQQVTLSCSPISGHRSVSWYQQTPGQGLQFLFEYFSETQRNKGNFPGRFSGRQFSNSRSEMNVSTLELGDSALYLCASSLISAGETYNEQFFGPGTRLTVL.

The rearrangement links TRBV29-1 to TRBJ2-6; TCRdb designates TRBD2, a call that cannot be tested without DNA. The CDR3 has 14 amino acids. Germline CDR1 reads SQVTM; CDR2 reads ANQGSEA. The CDR3 here is CSVTTIPGANVLTF.

J is TRBJ2-3 and V is TRBV28; no DNA is available, so the TRBD2 call from TCRdb remains unchecked. Per the germline V gene, CDR1 is MDHEN and CDR2 is SYDVKM. The CDR3 is 18 residues long. The CDR3 here is CASSPRLAGDRGTDTQYF.

The rearrangement links TRBV29-1 to TRBJ2-2; TCRdb's D call, TRBD2, is unchecked because there is no DNA. CDR1 and CDR2 (germline): SQVTM, ANQGSEA. The length of the CDR3 is 14 residues. This chain's CDR3 is CSVAGTSGKGELFF.

The chain recombines TRBV28 with TRBJ2-7; TCRdb's assignment of TRBD1 cannot be checked, as there is no DNA. Germline V gives CDR1 MDHEN, CDR2 SYDVKM. This CDR3 spans 12 amino acids. CDR3 loop: CATRDSSYEQYF. Full variable domain (remainder filled in from reference TRBV28 and TRBJ2-7): DVKVTQSSRYLVKRTGEKVFLECVQDMDHENMFWYRQDPGLGLRLIYFSYDVKMKEKGDIPEGYSVSREKKERFSLILESASTNQTSMYLCATRDSSYEQYFGPGTRLTVT.